This TCR beta chain was recorded in a study of T-cell reconstitution after alpha-beta-depleted transplantation in children. The study, taken as a whole, reports: Several patients had high TCRbeta diversity at day 60; it came from surviving recipient T cells and thymic progenitors. Expanded clones from the graft, numbering several hundred, reportedly supplied alpha-beta T cells about two months after transplant. T-cell counts and diversity at one year following transplant were attributed mainly to newly produced T cells.

As regards this clonotype: Its target is not known.

As it was prepared, the TCRbeta library received unique molecular identifiers. TCRdb re-called the PCR reads with MiXCR, one entry per CDR3 protein. This sample has about 110,000 distinct CDR3 sequences, with around 6.4% found just once. The CDR3 runs 9 residues. Germline-derived CDR1 and CDR2 are DFQATT and SNEGSKA (reference sequence). Trimming took 6 bases from V and 8 from J, leaving 7 bases between them. The sequence came from a male patient aged 2-10 years who had a stem cell transplant for acute lymphoblastic leukemia, so the T cells may come from the graft donor. This chain links TRBV20-1 with TRBJ1-2; D is unclear. The specimen was PBMCs, mostly from graft donor cells, collected 360 days after TCRalphabeta/CD19-depleted stem cell transplant. The DNA of the CDR3 is TGCAGTGCCCCGAGCGGCTACACCTTC. It yields the protein CSAPSGYTF.